The 21 T cell receptor beta chains presented below share a single source sample, sequenced in a study of T cells expressing NK-cell markers. Reanalyzing the 5' RACE reads, TCRdb keeps one entry per CDR3 protein, without DNA. The table for this sample gives 400,000 or so distinct CDR3 sequences. The specimen was blood T cells: a sorted CD56 or NKG2C T cell subset, CD4+ or CD8+ T cells, or bulk PBMC T cells (not recorded which). The receptors here all came from a woman aged 45-59 years in good health.

The chain links TRBV7-8 to TRBJ2-5. The germline V gene has CDR1 SGHVS and CDR2 FQNEAQ. The length of the CDR3 is 14 residues. CDR3: CASSLGGRTETQYF.

The CDR3 sequence: CSVGQSFNNEQFF. The V gene is TRBV29-1, the J gene TRBJ2-1; TCRdb's D gene call, TRBD2, goes unchecked for lack of DNA. Germline CDR1 is SQVTM and CDR2 is ANQGSEA. The CDR3 sequence is 13 residues long.

CDR3 protein: CASRPGTGNYGYTF. The chain employs TRBV6-5 and TRBJ1-2; TCRdb gives TRBD1 as the D gene, but with no DNA this cannot be confirmed. The CDR3 consists of 14 residues. CDR1 is MNHEY and CDR2 is SVGAGI in the germline V gene.

V usage is TRBV3-1 and J usage is TRBJ1-2. This CDR3 is built from 12 residues. From germline, CDR1 is LGHDT and CDR2 YNNKEL (reference sequence). CDR3 sequence: CASNRGNYGYTF.

The chain is built from TRBV5-1 and TRBJ2-2. Germline CDR1 SGHRS, CDR2 YFSETQ. The CDR3 is 15 amino acids. The CDR3 sequence: CASRMTRAIPGELFF.

The rearrangement links TRBV28 to TRBJ1-1; absent DNA, TCRdb's TRBD1 call cannot be checked. The CDR3 consists of 12 residues. Germline V CDR1 and CDR2: MDHEN, SYDVKM. CDR3 residues: CASSFVGDRAFF.

The chain uses TRBV7-9 and TRBJ2-3; TCRdb designates TRBD2, a call that cannot be tested without DNA. This CDR3 contains 11 residues. Germline V gene sequence: CDR1 SEHNR, CDR2 FQNEAQ (reference sequence). The CDR3 spells CASLLVDTQYF.

The chain links TRBV10-3 to TRBJ1-3; lacking DNA, the TRBD1 call made by TCRdb goes unchecked. Germline V gene sequence: CDR1 ENHRY, CDR2 SYGVKD. The CDR3 loop spans 18 amino acids. CDR3: CAIRVYPGQPPSGNTIYF.

The rearrangement links TRBV2 to TRBJ2-5. Per the germline V gene, CDR1 is SNHLY and CDR2 is FYNNEI. The CDR3 has 12 residues. Here the CDR3 reads CASRSVRETQYF.

The chain is built from TRBV7-2 and TRBJ2-3; the D gene TCRdb calls, TRBD2, cannot be checked with no DNA. Germline V gives CDR1 SGHTA, CDR2 FQGNSA. There are 19 residues in the CDR3. The CDR3 region is CASSLRGTTRGRTTDTQYF.

The J gene is TRBJ2-1, the V gene TRBV29-1; TCRdb lists TRBD1, though no DNA is available to test this call. The length of the CDR3 is 15 residues. CDR1 and CDR2 (germline): SQVTM, ANQGSEA. Here the CDR3 reads CSVPGAGSRVNEQFF.

CDR3 amino acids: CSARASNTGELFF. The chain recombines TRBV20-1 with TRBJ2-2. This CDR3 comprises 13 residues. Germline loops: CDR1 DFQATT, CDR2 SNEGSKA (reference sequence).

This chain's CDR3 is CATSRVVRLSGANVLTF. The genes are TRBV15 and TRBJ2-6. The CDR3 sequence is 17 residues long. In germline, CDR1 is LNHNV, CDR2 YYDKDF (reference sequence).

The V gene is TRBV20-1, the J gene TRBJ1-4. The CDR3 is 15 amino acids. The germline gives CDR1 DFQATT, CDR2 SNEGSKA (reference sequence). CDR3 sequence reads: CSARDPSTTNEKLFF.

CDR3 sequence reads: CSARVGGELFF. The chain recombines TRBV20-1 with TRBJ2-2. Germline CDR1 and CDR2: DFQATT and SNEGSKA (reference sequence). This CDR3 region has 11 residues.

J is TRBJ2-6 and V is TRBV10-2. Germline loops: CDR1 WSHSY, CDR2 SAAADI. This CDR3 comprises 16 residues. This CDR3 is CASSDALSSGANVLTF.

This rearrangement joins TRBV24-1 to TRBJ2-1. Germline V lookup: CDR1 KGHDR, CDR2 SFDVKD. This CDR3 has 11 residues. CDR3: CATSDALKQFF.

The chain employs TRBV9 and TRBJ1-1. Germline V gives CDR1 SGDLS, CDR2 YYNGEE. This CDR3 spans 12 amino acids. The CDR3 region is CASGYDDLEAFF.

CDR3 residues: CAWSPGSLTQYF. The chain uses TRBV30 and TRBJ2-3; TCRdb reports TRBD1, a call that lacks DNA to check it against. The V gene's germline CDR1 is GTSNPN and CDR2 SVGIG (reference sequence). This CDR3 contains 12 residues.

The chain recombines TRBV20-1 with TRBJ2-7; without DNA, the TCRdb call of TRBD2 cannot be checked. This CDR3 has 13 amino acids. CDR1 is DFQATT, CDR2 SNEGSKA, per germline (reference sequence). The CDR3 protein is CSALRLVHDEQYF.

The chain couples TRBV5-1 to TRBJ1-3. In germline, CDR1 is SGHRS, CDR2 YFSETQ. The CDR3 has 15 amino acids. CDR3 in amino acids: CASKASSSSGNTIYF.